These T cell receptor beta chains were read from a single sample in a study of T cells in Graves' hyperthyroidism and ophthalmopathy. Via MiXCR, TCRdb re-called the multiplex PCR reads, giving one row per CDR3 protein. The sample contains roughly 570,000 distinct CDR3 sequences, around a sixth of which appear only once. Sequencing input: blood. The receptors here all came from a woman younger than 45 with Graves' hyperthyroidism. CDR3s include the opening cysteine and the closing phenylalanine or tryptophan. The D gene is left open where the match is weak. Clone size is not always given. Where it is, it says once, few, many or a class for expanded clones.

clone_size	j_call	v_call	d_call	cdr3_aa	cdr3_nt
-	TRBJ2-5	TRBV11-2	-	CASSFRQHQETQYF	TGTGCCAGCAGCTTTAGACAGCACCAAGAGACCCAGTACTTC
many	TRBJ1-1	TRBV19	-	CASSMRGDRVNTEAFF	TGTGCCAGTAGTATGAGGGGGGACCGAGTGAACACTGAAGCTTTCTTT
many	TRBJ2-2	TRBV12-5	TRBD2	CASGLRLAGDTGELFF	TGTGCTAGTGGTTTGCGGCTAGCGGGGGACACCGGGGAGCTGTTTTTT
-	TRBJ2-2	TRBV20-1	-	CSASGDPGTGELFF	TGCAGTGCTAGTGGGGACCCCGGAACCGGGGAGCTGTTTTTT
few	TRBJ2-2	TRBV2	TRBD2	CASSAQAGDTGELFF	TGTGCCAGCAGTGCCCAGGCGGGAGACACCGGGGAGCTGTTTTTT
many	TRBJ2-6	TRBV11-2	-	CASSAHQGRVSGANVLTF	TGTGCCAGCAGCGCTCACCAGGGGAGGGTCTCTGGGGCCAACGTCCTGACTTTC
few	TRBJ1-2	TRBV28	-	CASRHTATGGRGYTF	TGTGCCAGCAGACATACCGCCACGGGGGGACGGGGCTACACCTTC
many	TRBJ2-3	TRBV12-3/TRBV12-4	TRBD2	CASSLQAGPDTQYF	TGTGCCAGCAGTTTACAAGCGGGACCGGATACGCAGTATTTT
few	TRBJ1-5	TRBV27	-	CASSFVPSNQPQHF	TGTGCCAGCAGTTTTGTGCCTAGCAATCAGCCCCAGCATTTT
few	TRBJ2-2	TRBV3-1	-	CASSQGRGDTGELFF	TGTGCCAGCAGCCAGGGGCGAGGGGACACCGGGGAGCTGTTTTTT
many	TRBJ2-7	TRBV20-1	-	CSAEETYQGFYEQYF	TGCAGTGCTGAAGAGACCTACCAGGGGTTCTACGAGCAGTACTTC
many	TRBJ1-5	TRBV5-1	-	CASSLAEGPNQPQHF	TGCGCCAGCAGCTTGGCCGAGGGGCCCAATCAGCCCCAGCATTTT
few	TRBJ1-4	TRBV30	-	CAWRSRGGYEKLFF	TGTGCCTGGAGGTCCAGGGGAGGATATGAAAAACTGTTTTTT
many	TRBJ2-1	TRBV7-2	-	CASSSESGLAEQFF	TGTGCCAGCAGCTCAGAGTCCGGACTCGCTGAGCAGTTCTTC
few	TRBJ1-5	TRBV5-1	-	CASSFSGYGQPQHF	TGCGCCAGCAGCTTCTCCGGATATGGCCAGCCCCAGCATTTT
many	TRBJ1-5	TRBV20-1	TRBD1	CSAREQTGVQPQHF	TGCAGTGCTAGAGAACAGACAGGGGTTCAGCCCCAGCATTTT
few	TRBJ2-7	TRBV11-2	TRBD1	CASSRGAGGSYEQYF	TGTGCCAGCAGCCGAGGGGCAGGGGGTTCCTACGAGCAGTACTTC
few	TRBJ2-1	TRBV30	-	CAWSPGPPNEQFF	TGTGCCTGGAGCCCGGGGCCCCCCAATGAGCAGTTCTTC
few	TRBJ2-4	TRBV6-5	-	CASSYGRAKNIQYF	TGTGCCAGCAGTTACGGGAGAGCCAAAAACATTCAGTACTTC
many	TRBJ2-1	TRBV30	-	CAWSSGAAYNEQFF	TGTGCCTGGAGTTCGGGAGCGGCCTACAATGAGCAGTTCTTC
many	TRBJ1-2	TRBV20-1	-	CSARIRLNYGYTF	TGCAGTGCTAGAATTAGGTTGAACTATGGCTACACCTTC
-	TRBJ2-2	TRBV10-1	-	CASSEGRGKRTGELFF	TGCGCCAGCAGTGAGGGACGAGGGAAGCGCACCGGGGAGCTGTTTTTT
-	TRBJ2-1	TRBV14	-	CASSQRPMDRRDTNEQFF	TGTGCCAGCAGCCAAAGGCCCATGGATAGAAGGGACACAAATGAGCAGTTCTTC
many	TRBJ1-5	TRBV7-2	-	CANSPSRGSGQPQHF	TGTGCCAACAGCCCGAGTCGGGGGTCAGGTCAGCCCCAGCATTTT
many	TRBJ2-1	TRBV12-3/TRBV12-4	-	CASSRGLSSYNEQFF	TGTGCCAGCAGTCGAGGACTCAGCTCCTACAATGAGCAGTTCTTC
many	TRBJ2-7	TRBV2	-	CASSEWLRREQYF	TGTGCCAGCAGTGAATGGTTGAGGAGGGAGCAGTACTTC
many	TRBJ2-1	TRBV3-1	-	CASNSEGNEQFF	TGTGCCAGCAACAGCGAGGGGAATGAGCAGTTCTTC
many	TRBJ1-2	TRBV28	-	CASSLFGDNYGYTF	TGTGCCAGCAGTTTATTTGGGGATAACTATGGCTACACCTTC
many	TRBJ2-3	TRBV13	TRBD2	CASSSSPGTSGTDTQYF	TGTGCCAGCAGCTCAAGCCCCGGGACTAGCGGCACAGATACGCAGTATTTT
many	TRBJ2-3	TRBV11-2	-	CASSLGGLARGTDTQYF	TGTGCCAGCAGCTTGGGGGGCCTAGCGCGAGGAACAGATACGCAGTATTTT
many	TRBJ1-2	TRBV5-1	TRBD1	CASSSGTATSGYTF	TGCGCCAGCAGCTCGGGGACAGCCACTAGTGGCTACACCTTC
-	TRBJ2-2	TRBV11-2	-	CASSLTRVATGELFF	TGTGCCAGCAGCTTAACGAGGGTCGCCACCGGGGAGCTGTTTTTT
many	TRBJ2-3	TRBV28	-	CASSFFGAEKGPDTQYF	TGTGCCAGCAGTTTCTTCGGAGCCGAAAAGGGCCCAGATACGCAGTATTTT
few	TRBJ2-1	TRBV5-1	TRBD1	CASSLVQGAGEQFF	TGCGCCAGCAGCTTGGTACAGGGGGCAGGCGAGCAGTTCTTC
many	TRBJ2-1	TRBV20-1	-	CSARWLADYNEQFF	TGCAGTGCTAGATGGCTAGCAGACTACAATGAGCAGTTCTTC
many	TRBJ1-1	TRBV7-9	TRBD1	CASSSRGQGASEAFF	TGTGCCAGCAGCTCTAGGGGACAGGGGGCATCTGAAGCTTTCTTT
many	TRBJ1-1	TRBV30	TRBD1	CAWSDGTGNTEAFF	TGTGCCTGGAGTGATGGGACAGGGAACACTGAAGCTTTCTTT
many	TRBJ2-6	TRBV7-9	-	CASTFVATSGANVLTF	TGTGCCAGCACCTTCGTGGCGACCTCTGGGGCCAACGTCCTGACTTTC
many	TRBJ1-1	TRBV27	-	CASSGNGAEAFF	TGTGCCAGCAGTGGGAACGGTGCTGAAGCTTTCTTT
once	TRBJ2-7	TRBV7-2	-	CASSQDRTASSYEQYF	TGCGCCAGCAGCCAAGATCGAACAGCGAGCTCCTACGAGCAGTACTTC
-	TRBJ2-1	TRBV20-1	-	CSASSEGLAKNEQFF	TGCAGTGCTAGCTCCGAAGGACTCGCTAAAAATGAGCAGTTCTTC